This record concerns one TCR beta chain sequence. This specimen belongs to a study of tumor and adjacent non-tumor tissue in lung cancer. The CDR3 extends over 12 amino acids. V lost 5 bases and J lost 8, with 12 bases in between. This sample's RNA came from whole unsorted tissue. Three rounds of nested PCR, following a modified ARM-PCR protocol, produced the TCRbeta library. Each CDR3 protein gets one entry after TCRdb re-called the multiplex PCR reads with MiXCR. The table has 200,000 to 250,000 distinct CDR3 sequences, 70% to 75% seen once. The sequence derives from a man aged 55 to 69 with non-small cell lung cancer. The rearrangement links TRBV12-3 or TRBV12-4 to TRBJ1-2, with a possible D match to TRBD1 (6 bases). Sequencing input: lung tumor tissue. The CDR3 reads CASSLGHKGYTF. CDR3 DNA sequence: TGTGCCAGCAGTCTGGGACACAAAGGCTACACCTTC.